The T cell receptor (beta chain) under discussion was sequenced for a study of T cell repertoires in cytomegalovirus infection. Study findings and constraints: In two of eight donors, the top clonotype was HLA-C-restricted CMV-specific.

TCRdb called the reads again in MiXCR, with one record for every CDR3 protein. Here the sample spans approximately 180,000 distinct CDR3 sequences, about a sixth being singletons. Germline lookup yields CDR1 MNHEY and CDR2 SMNVEV (reference sequence). The CDR3 has 12 residues. The germline V and J ends were trimmed by 5 bases and 9 bases, with 11 bases remaining between them. This clonotype was counted a few times. What it binds is unknown. The receptor's source is a human donor in good health (CMV status not recorded). Some clones in this sample may be carry-over from other donors' samples. This chain joins TRBV27 and TRBJ2-1; D gene uncertain. The sequencing sample was made of CD8+ T cells from PBMCs. CDR3 sequence reads: CASSLPASEQFF. CDR3 DNA sequence: TGTGCCAGCAGTCTCCCAGCAAGTGAGCAGTTCTTC.